The next 19 T cell receptor beta chains were all read from a single sample in a study of T cells in Graves' hyperthyroidism and ophthalmopathy. Amplified TCR beta CDR3 regions came from RNA transcripts. TCR CDR3 underwent first-round RT-PCR with the HTBI primer set. Each CDR3 protein is one row after TCRdb ran MiXCR on the multiplex PCR reads. The sample shows about 840,000 distinct CDR3 sequences, 38% of them seen only once. Sequenced material: blood. These receptors all stem from a man between 18 and 29 years old with Graves' hyperthyroidism.

The J gene is TRBJ2-7, the V gene TRBV6-2 or TRBV6-3; TRBD1 agrees at 12 bases. Trimming removed 5 bases from V and 5 bases from J; junction bases left unmatched: 7. Germline-derived CDR1 and CDR2 are MNHEY and SVGEGT. The CDR3 runs to 15 residues. CDR3: CASSQGTGGADEQYF. The CDR3 DNA is TGTGCCAGCAGTCAAGGGACAGGGGGCGCAGACGAGCAGTACTTC.

This chain uses TRBV29-1 with TRBJ1-2; D perhaps matches TRBD1 (5 bases). CDR1 and CDR2 (germline): SQVTM, ANQGSEA. V was shortened by 4 bases and J by 5 bases, with 20 bases between the two germline ends. The CDR3 contains 15 residues. DNA for the CDR3: TGCAGCGTTGCGGGGGGGAGGTACGAGCAGTATGGCTACACCTTC. Translating gives CSVAGGRYEQYGYTF.

The chain employs TRBV2 and TRBJ2-7; possible D gene TRBD2, 7 bases. Germline CDR1 SNHLY, CDR2 FYNNEI. V was shortened by 6 bases and J by 4 bases, with 28 bases between the two germline ends. This CDR3 is built from 18 residues. CDR3 sequence reads: CASSPWGVGGARIYEQYF. CDR3 coding DNA: TGTGCCAGCAGCCCTTGGGGTGTAGGGGGGGCGAGGATTTACGAGCAGTACTTC.

This clonotype was counted once. This chain links TRBV7-8 with TRBJ1-3; D may be TRBD1 (5 bases). The CDR3 totals 13 residues. V lost 8 bases to trimming and J lost 4 bases, with 12 bases between them. Germline CDR1 and CDR2: SGHVS and FQNEAQ. The CDR3 DNA follows: TGTGCCAGCGTAGGCAGGGACGGAAACACCATATATTTT. Protein product: CASVGRDGNTIYF.

The chain uses TRBV12-3 or TRBV12-4 and TRBJ2-7; the D gene could be TRBD1 or TRBD2 (5 bases each). V lost 5 bases and J lost 3, with 11 bases in between. This CDR3 comprises 13 residues. In DNA, the CDR3 is TGTGCCAGCAGTACGGGACCGAACTACGAGCAGTACTTC. This sequence encodes CASSTGPNYEQYF.

This clonotype was recorded a few times. The chain employs TRBV6-5 and TRBJ2-7; TRBD2 matches at 9 bases. V lost 7 bases and J lost 2; bases outside the gene matches: 6. The CDR3 is 14 amino acids. Germline values: CDR1 MNHEY, CDR2 SVGAGI. The CDR3, as DNA: TGTGCCAGCACTGCGACTAGCGGAACCTACGAGCAGTACTTC. Protein: CASTATSGTYEQYF.

The gene calls are TRBV15 and TRBJ1-4, with TRBD1 as a possible D gene (5 bases). The CDR3 is 16 amino acids. Germline CDR1 LNHNV, CDR2 YYDKDF (reference sequence). Between the trimmed V and J ends, which lost 1 base and 7 bases, there was a span of 16 bases. DNA for the CDR3: TGTGCCACCAGCAGAGGGGGGGTGTCGGGTATTGAAAAACTGTTTTTT. Amino acids: CATSRGGVSGIEKLFF.

The rearrangement uses TRBV29-1 and TRBJ2-7; the match to TRBD2 covers 8 bases. The CDR3 has 16 residues. Per the germline V gene, CDR1 is SQVTM and CDR2 is ANQGSEA. V trimming: 0 bases; J trimming: 1 base; junction bases outside the gene matches: 8. The CDR3 sequence: CSVEDRVAGGSYEQYF. The DNA for the CDR3 is TGCAGCGTTGAAGATCGGGTTGCGGGAGGATCCTACGAGCAGTACTTC.

This clonotype appeared many times. The chain employs TRBV20-1 and TRBJ2-5, with unresolved D. This CDR3 has 10 residues. The V gene's germline CDR1 is DFQATT and CDR2 SNEGSKA (reference sequence). Deletions cut 7 bases from V and 5 bases from J, with 8 bases between. CDR3 loop: CSVSLETQYF. The CDR3 DNA is TGCAGTGTCTCCCTGGAGACCCAGTACTTC.

This chain joins TRBV29-1 and TRBJ2-7, with a possible D match to TRBD2 (6 bases). The germline V gene encodes CDR1 SQVTM and CDR2 ANQGSEA. Trimming took off 0 bases at V and 4 bases at J, with 13 bases between the two ends. The CDR3 totals 14 residues. CDR3 nucleotides: TGCAGCGTTGAAGATCGGCGGGGATTGTACGAGCAGTACTTC. Its translation is CSVEDRRGLYEQYF.

This clonotype was seen many times. The gene calls are TRBV29-1 and TRBJ1-1; D might be TRBD1 (5 bases). The germline V gene encodes CDR1 SQVTM and CDR2 ANQGSEA. The CDR3 sequence is 14 residues long. The V gene lost 3 bases and the J gene lost 0 bases, with 11 bases spanning the gap. CDR3 DNA: TGCAGCGTTGATTCGGACACCCTGAACACTGAAGCTTTCTTT. Its translation: CSVDSDTLNTEAFF.

This clonotype came up many times. The V call is TRBV24-1, the J call TRBJ2-7; D gene ambiguous. Per the germline V gene, CDR1 is KGHDR and CDR2 is SFDVKD. The V and J ends lost 3 bases and 2 bases respectively, with 10 bases between them. This CDR3 is built from 14 residues. In DNA form, the CDR3 reads TGTGCCACCAGTGATGGGATCCGCCCCTACGAGCAGTACTTC. This encodes CATSDGIRPYEQYF.

This clonotype showed up just a few times. V is TRBV12-3 or TRBV12-4 and J is TRBJ2-5; the D call may be TRBD1 or TRBD2 (5 bases each). The CDR3 loop spans 13 amino acids. Trimming took 7 bases from V and 1 from J, leaving 10 bases between them. The CDR3 loop is CASNRDLQETQYF. The CDR3 DNA reads TGTGCCAGCAACCGGGACCTCCAAGAGACCCAGTACTTC.

A few counts support this clonotype. The chain is built from TRBV20-1 and TRBJ1-4, with D perhaps TRBD1 (6 bases). This CDR3 comprises 16 residues. Germline CDR1 and CDR2: DFQATT and SNEGSKA (reference sequence). Trimming took 0 bases from V and 5 from J, leaving 16 bases between them. The CDR3, as DNA: TGCAGTGCTAGAGATCGGCAGGGGCGAAACAATGAAAAACTGTTTTTT. Residues: CSARDRQGRNNEKLFF.

This clonotype was seen a few times. This chain joins TRBV6-6 and TRBJ1-2; D call uncertain. This CDR3 spans 14 amino acids. Trimming removed 0 bases from V and 6 bases from J, with 11 bases in between. Germline lookup yields CDR1 MNHNY and CDR2 SVGAGI (reference sequence). The CDR3 loop is CASSYSKQLHGYTF. The CDR3, as DNA: TGTGCCAGCAGTTACTCGAAACAGTTACATGGCTACACCTTC.

Remarks on this clonotype: A much larger clone differs by one base, so this may be a read error. The V call is TRBV7-2, the J call TRBJ1-5; D not certain. The germline V gene encodes CDR1 SGHTA and CDR2 FQGNSA. The CDR3 covers 13 residues. The CDR3 nucleotides are TGTGTCAGCAGCCAGCAGGCAAATCAGCCCCAGCATTTT. It encodes CVSSQQANQPQHF.

V usage is TRBV10-3 and J usage is TRBJ2-7, with D maybe TRBD1 (5 bases). V lost 1 base, J lost 2 bases, and 12 bases lay in between. This CDR3 spans 15 amino acids. Germline values: CDR1 ENHRY, CDR2 SYGVKD. The CDR3 DNA follows: TGTGCCATCAGTGAGTTTGCGCAGGGCCCCTACGAGCAGTACTTC. This encodes CAISEFAQGPYEQYF.

The table lists this clonotype with many counts. This chain uses TRBV29-1 with TRBJ1-2; D ambiguous. Trimming left V 1 base short and J 7 bases short, with 10 bases between. Per the germline V gene, CDR1 is SQVTM and CDR2 is ANQGSEA. The CDR3 loop spans 12 amino acids. This CDR3 is CSVEGSGSGYTF. CDR3 in DNA: TGCAGCGTTGAAGGGTCAGGCAGTGGCTACACCTTC. The variable domain in full, with the rest retrieved from reference TRBV29-1 and TRBJ1-2, is SAVISQKPSRDICQRGTSLTIQCQVDSQVTMMFWYRQQPGQSLTLIATANQGSEATYESGFVIDKFPISRPNLTFSTLTVSNMSPEDSSIYLCSVEGSGSGYTFGSGTRLTVV.

Comments on this clonotype: The junction departs from the called germline gene at one end, perhaps through a read error. V is TRBV11-1 and J is TRBJ2-7, with 8 bases identical to TRBD2. The CDR3 length is 16 residues. The germline CDR1 and CDR2 sequences are SGHAT and FQDESV (reference sequence). The CDR3 is CASSHLSGASAYEQYF. The DNA of the CDR3 is TGCGCCAGCAGCCATCTTAGCGGGGCGTCAGCCTACGAGCAGTACTTC. The full variable domain, in which reference TRBV11-1 and TRBJ2-7 provide the parts outside the CDR3, is EAEVAQSPRYKITEKSQAVAFWCDPISGHATLYWYRQILGQGPELLVQFQDESVVDDSQLPKDRFSAERLKGVDSTLKIQPAELGDSAMYLCASSHLSGASAYEQYFGPGTRLTVT.